This is a list of T cell receptor beta chains from one sample in a study of T cell responses to AZD1222 COVID-19 vaccine. Sequenced by immunoSEQ multiplex PCR; TCRdb stores in-frame clones only, minus some. The sample shows 150,000 to 200,000 clones, 85% to 95% of them seen only once. The sample in question was peripheral blood, obtained on day 0 of AZD1222 vaccination. The receptor set was obtained from an adult in good health. Each CDR3 is given with its conserved first and last residue. A D gene is named only where the DNA matches it firmly. Clone size appears in some rows only: once, few, many, or a class for an expanded clone.

D gene,J gene,CDR3 length,V gene,clone size,CDR3 DNA,CDR3 protein
NA,TRBJ1-1,15,TRBV21-1,NA,TGTGCCAGCAGGTCCGGCGGGGGCCCGAACACTGAAGCTTTCTTT,CASRSGGGPNTEAFF
NA,TRBJ1-1,14,TRBV6-5,NA,TGTGCCAGCAGTTACTCGGGGGTCGCCTTTGAAGCTTTCTTT,CASSYSGVAFEAFF
TRBD1,TRBJ1-1,15,TRBV19,NA,TGTGCCAGTAGTTCATTGGACAGGGGTCCCACTGAAGCTTTCTTT,CASSSLDRGPTEAFF
NA,TRBJ1-4,16,TRBV28,NA,TGTGCCAGCAGTTTCGGCAGGGTGACAACTAATGAAAAACTGTTTTTT,CASSFGRVTTNEKLFF
NA,TRBJ1-4,11,TRBV20-1,NA,TGCAGTGCTAGAGGCAGCGAAAAACTGTTTTTT,CSARGSEKLFF
TRBD1,TRBJ2-2,16,TRBV2,NA,TGTGCCAGCAGCCAGGGGAGACAGGGCGACACCGGGGAGCTGTTTTTT,CASSQGRQGDTGELFF
NA,TRBJ1-5,16,TRBV6-6,few,TGTGCCAGCAGTCGATCCCAGGTTTATAGCAATCAGCCCCAGCATTTT,CASSRSQVYSNQPQHF
TRBD2,TRBJ2-1,15,TRBV2,NA,TGTGCCAGCAGGAGGACTAGCGGGGGGTCCGATGAGCAGTTCTTC,CASRRTSGGSDEQFF
NA,TRBJ1-5,12,TRBV7-9,once,TGTGCCAGCAGTGGGCTCAATCAGCCCCAGCATTTT,CASSGLNQPQHF
TRBD2,TRBJ2-4,17,TRBV11-2,NA,TGTGCCAGCAGCTTAGTTGGTTGGCGGGGGGCCCCCAACATTCAGTACTTC,CASSLVGWRGAPNIQYF
NA,TRBJ1-2,12,TRBV10-3,once,TGTGCCATCTCTCGGGACAACTATGGCTACACCTTC,CAISRDNYGYTF
NA,TRBJ1-5,15,TRBV10-3,NA,TGTGCCATCAGTGAGTCGGGCCCTAGCAATCAGCCCCAGCATTTT,CAISESGPSNQPQHF
NA,TRBJ1-1,14,TRBV2,NA,TGTGCCAGCAGCGACCCGGGGAGGGTCACTGAAGCTTTCTTT,CASSDPGRVTEAFF
NA,TRBJ1-3,15,TRBV11-2,NA,TGTGCCAGCAGCTTATCGAGAAACTCTGGAAACACCATATATTTT,CASSLSRNSGNTIYF
TRBD1,TRBJ2-3,14,TRBV2,NA,TGTGCCAGCAGGCTGGACAGGGTAGCAGATACGCAGTATTTT,CASRLDRVADTQYF
NA,TRBJ1-4,15,TRBV19,NA,TGTGCCAGTAGTGGGATGGGGGGTACTAATGAAAAACTGTTTTTT,CASSGMGGTNEKLFF
NA,TRBJ2-7,15,TRBV6-2/TRBV6-3,NA,TGTGCCAGCAGTTACGTTACAGCGGGCCTCTACGAGCAGTACTTC,CASSYVTAGLYEQYF
NA,TRBJ1-1,16,TRBV23-1,NA,TGCGCCAGCAGTCAATCCCAAACCGGGACGTACACTGAAGCTTTCTTT,CASSQSQTGTYTEAFF
TRBD1,TRBJ2-7,13,TRBV28,NA,TGTGCCAGCAGTCTCGGACAGGGTGACGAGCAGTACTTC,CASSLGQGDEQYF
NA,TRBJ2-1,16,TRBV5-8,NA,TGTGCCAGCAGGGGCAGGCGTTACCTCTCCTACAATGAGCAGTTCTTC,CASRGRRYLSYNEQFF